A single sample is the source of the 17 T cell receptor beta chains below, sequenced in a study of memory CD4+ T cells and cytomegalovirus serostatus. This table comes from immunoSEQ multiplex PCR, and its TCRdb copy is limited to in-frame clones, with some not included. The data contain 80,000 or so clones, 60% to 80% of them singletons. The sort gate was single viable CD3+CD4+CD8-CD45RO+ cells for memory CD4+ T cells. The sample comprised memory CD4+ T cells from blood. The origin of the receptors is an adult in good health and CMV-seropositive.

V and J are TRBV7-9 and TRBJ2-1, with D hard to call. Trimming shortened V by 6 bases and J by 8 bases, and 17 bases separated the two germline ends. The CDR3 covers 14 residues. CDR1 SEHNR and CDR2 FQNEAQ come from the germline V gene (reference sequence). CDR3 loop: CASRKTDALDEQFF. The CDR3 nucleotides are TGTGCCAGCAGAAAGACGGACGCCCTCGATGAGCAGTTCTTC.

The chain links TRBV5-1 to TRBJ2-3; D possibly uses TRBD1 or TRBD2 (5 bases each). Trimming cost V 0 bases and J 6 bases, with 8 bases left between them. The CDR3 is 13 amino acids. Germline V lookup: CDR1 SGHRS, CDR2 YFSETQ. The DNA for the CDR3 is TGCGCCAGCAGCTTGGCGGGGCTGGATACGCAGTATTTT. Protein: CASSLAGLDTQYF.

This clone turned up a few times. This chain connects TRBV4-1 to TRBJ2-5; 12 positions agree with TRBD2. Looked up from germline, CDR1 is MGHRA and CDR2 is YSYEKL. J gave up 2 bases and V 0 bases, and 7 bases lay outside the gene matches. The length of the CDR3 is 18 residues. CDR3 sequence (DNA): TGCGCCAGCAGCCAAGATATGGCTAGCGGGGGGGCTCAAGAGACCCAGTACTTC. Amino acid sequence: CASSQDMASGGAQETQYF.

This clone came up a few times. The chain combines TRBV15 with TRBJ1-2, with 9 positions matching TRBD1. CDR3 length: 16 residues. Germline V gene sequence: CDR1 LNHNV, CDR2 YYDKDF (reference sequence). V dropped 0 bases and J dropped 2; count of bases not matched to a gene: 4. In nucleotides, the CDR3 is TGTGCCACCAGCAGAGATCGACAGGGGGGCAACTATGGCTACACCTTC. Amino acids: CATSRDRQGGNYGYTF. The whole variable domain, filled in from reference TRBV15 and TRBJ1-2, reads DAMVIQNPRYQVTQFGKPVTLSCSQTLNHNVMYWYQQKSSQAPKLLFHYYDKDFNNEADTPDNFQSRRPNTSFCFLDIRSPGLGDTAMYLCATSRDRQGGNYGYTFGSGTRLTVV.

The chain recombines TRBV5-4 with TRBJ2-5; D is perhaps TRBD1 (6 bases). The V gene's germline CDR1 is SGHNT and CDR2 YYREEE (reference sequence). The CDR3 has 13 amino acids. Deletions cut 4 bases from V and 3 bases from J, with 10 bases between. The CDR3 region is CASSPDRKETQYF. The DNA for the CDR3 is TGTGCCAGCAGCCCGGACAGAAAAGAGACCCAGTACTTC.

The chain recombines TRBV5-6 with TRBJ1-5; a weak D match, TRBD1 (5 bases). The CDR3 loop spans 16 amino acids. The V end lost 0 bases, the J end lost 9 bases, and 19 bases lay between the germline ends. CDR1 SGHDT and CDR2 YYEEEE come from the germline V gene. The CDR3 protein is CASSLGGRGRGGPQHF. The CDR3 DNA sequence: TGTGCCAGCAGCTTGGGCGGACGGGGACGGGGGGGGCCCCAGCATTTT.

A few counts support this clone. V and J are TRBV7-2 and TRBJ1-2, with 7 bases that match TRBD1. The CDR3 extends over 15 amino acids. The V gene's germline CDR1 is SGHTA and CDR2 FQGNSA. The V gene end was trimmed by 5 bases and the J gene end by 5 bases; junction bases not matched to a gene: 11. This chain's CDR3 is CASSRRPGDRYGYTF. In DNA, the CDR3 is TGTGCCAGCAGCCGGAGACCCGGGGACAGATATGGCTACACCTTC.

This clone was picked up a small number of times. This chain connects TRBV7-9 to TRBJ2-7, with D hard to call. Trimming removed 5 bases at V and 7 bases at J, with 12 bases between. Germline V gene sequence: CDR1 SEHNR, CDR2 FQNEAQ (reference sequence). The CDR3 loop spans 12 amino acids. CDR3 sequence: CASSLSTGEQYF. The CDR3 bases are TGTGCCAGCAGCCTTTCGACTGGGGAGCAGTACTTC.

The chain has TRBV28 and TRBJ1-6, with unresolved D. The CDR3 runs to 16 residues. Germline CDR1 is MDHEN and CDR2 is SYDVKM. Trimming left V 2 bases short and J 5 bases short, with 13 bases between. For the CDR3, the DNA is TGTGCCAGCAGTTTAGAGCGAGTAGGCCATAATTCACCCCTCCACTTT. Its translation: CASSLERVGHNSPLHF.

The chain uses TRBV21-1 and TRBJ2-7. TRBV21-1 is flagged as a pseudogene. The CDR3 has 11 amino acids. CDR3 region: CASSSPHEQYV. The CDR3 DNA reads TGTGCCAGCAGCTCCCCCCACGAGCAGTACGTC.

This CDR3 is CASSPPGGGGEAFF. The CDR3 coding sequence is TGCGCCAGCAGCCCCCCAGGGGGGGGAGGTGAAGCTTTCTTT. This chain links TRBV10-2 with TRBJ1-1; 7 positions agree with TRBD1. The V and J ends lost 6 bases and 7 bases, in that order; junction bases with no gene match: 11. This CDR3 region has 14 residues. CDR1 is WSHSY, CDR2 SAAADI, per germline.

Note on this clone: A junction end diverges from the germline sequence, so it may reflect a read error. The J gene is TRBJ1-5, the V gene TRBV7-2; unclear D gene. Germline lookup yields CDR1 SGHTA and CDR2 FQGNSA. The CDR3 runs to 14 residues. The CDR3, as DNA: TGTGCCAGCAGTTTAGCCGGTCCCAATCAGCCCCAGCATTTT. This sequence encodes CASSLAGPNQPQHF.

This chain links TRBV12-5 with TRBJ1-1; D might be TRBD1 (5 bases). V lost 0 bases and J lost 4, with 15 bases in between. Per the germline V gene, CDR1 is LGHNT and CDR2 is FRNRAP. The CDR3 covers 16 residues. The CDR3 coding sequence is TGTGCTAGTGGTTTGGTACTGGGGGATGGAGGCACTGAAGCTTTCTTT. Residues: CASGLVLGDGGTEAFF.

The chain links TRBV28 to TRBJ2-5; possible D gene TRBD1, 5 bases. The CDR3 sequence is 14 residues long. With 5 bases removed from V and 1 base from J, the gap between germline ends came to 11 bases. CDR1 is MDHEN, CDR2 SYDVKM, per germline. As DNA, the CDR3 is TGTGCCAGCAGTCTCATGGGGCTCCAAGAGACCCAGTACTTC. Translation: CASSLMGLQETQYF.

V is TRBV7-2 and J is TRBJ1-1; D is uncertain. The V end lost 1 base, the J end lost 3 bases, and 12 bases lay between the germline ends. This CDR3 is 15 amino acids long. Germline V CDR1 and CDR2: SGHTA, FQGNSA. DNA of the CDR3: TGTGCCAGCAGCTTAGATTCCGGGTCGGACACTGAAGCTTTCTTT. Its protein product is CASSLDSGSDTEAFF.

This CDR3 is CASSPRPNTEAFF. CDR3 bases: TGTGCCAGCAGCCCCCGGCCAAACACTGAAGCTTTCTTT. The chain combines TRBV2 with TRBJ1-1; D is unresolved. The V end lost 6 bases, the J end lost 2 bases, and 10 bases lay between the germline ends. CDR3 length equals 13 residues. CDR1 is SNHLY and CDR2 is FYNNEI in the germline V gene. Based on the CDR3 plus reference TRBV2 and TRBJ1-1, the full variable domain is EPEVTQTPSHQVTQMGQEVILRCVPISNHLYFYWYRQILGQKVEFLVSFYNNEISEKSEIFDDQFSVERPDGSNFTLKIRSTKLEDSAMYFCASSPRPNTEAFFGQGTRLTVV.

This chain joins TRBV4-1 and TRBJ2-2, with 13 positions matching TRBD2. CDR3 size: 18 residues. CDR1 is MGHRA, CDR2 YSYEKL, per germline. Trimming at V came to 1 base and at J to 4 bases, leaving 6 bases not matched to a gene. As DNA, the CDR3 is TGCGCCAGCAGCCAAGGAGGACTAGCGGGAGTGGTCACCGGGGAGCTGTTTTTT. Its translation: CASSQGGLAGVVTGELFF.